This entry lists 24 T cell receptor beta chains sequenced from one sample in a study of blood T cells in healthy people across ages. Primers used in a second PCR of roughly 7 to 12 cycles were a sample-barcoded 5' primer and a J-beta primer mix. TCRdb used MiXCR to reprocess the 5' RACE reads, holding one entry per CDR3 protein. Of under 1,000,000 distinct CDR3 sequences listed, around 34% are singletons. The sample was blood. The receptors here all came from a man in his late teens or twenties in good health.

This clonotype turned up a few times. The chain is built from TRBV12-3 or TRBV12-4 and TRBJ2-3; 7 bases fit TRBD2. The CDR3 loop spans 14 amino acids. The trim removed 5 bases at V and 1 base at J, leaving 3 bases unmatched. Here the CDR3 reads CASSGGVGTDTQYF. The CDR3 DNA follows: TGTGCCAGCAGTGGGGGGGTTGGCACAGATACGCAGTATTTT.

The chain is built from TRBV10-3 and TRBJ2-7, with 14 bases matching TRBD2. The V gene end was trimmed by 9 bases and the J gene end by 6 bases; junction bases not matched to a gene: 13. In germline, CDR1 is ENHRY, CDR2 SYGVKD. The CDR3 covers 16 residues. CDR3 nucleotide sequence: TGTGCCATTAGCACAGGACTAGCGGGGGGTTCTGGCGAGCAGTACTTC. Residues: CAISTGLAGGSGEQYF.

This clonotype has at least ten counts. The genes are TRBV12-3 or TRBV12-4 and TRBJ1-6; D remains ambiguous. This CDR3 comprises 16 residues. V lost 0 bases to trimming and J lost 8 bases, with 14 bases between them. The CDR3 here is CASSLARGGFDSPLHF. The CDR3 DNA is TGTGCCAGCAGTTTAGCGAGAGGAGGGTTTGATTCACCCCTCCACTTT.

This clonotype was observed a handful of times. V usage is TRBV13 and J usage is TRBJ1-2; TRBD1 is a possible D gene (5 bases). The CDR3 has 15 amino acids. V was shortened by 0 bases and J by 3 bases, with 11 bases between the two germline ends. CDR1 is PRHDT and CDR2 is FYEKMQ in the germline V gene (reference sequence). CDR3: CASSLGQERYYGYTF. In DNA, the CDR3 is TGTGCCAGCAGCTTAGGACAGGAGCGCTACTATGGCTACACCTTC.

In this sample, this clonotype turned up many times. The chain's CDR3 is CASSSTAGHTNYGYTF. The CDR3 region has the DNA TGTGCCAGCAGCTCTACCGCGGGGCATACTAACTATGGCTACACCTTC. This chain joins TRBV12-3 or TRBV12-4 and TRBJ1-2; perhaps TRBD1 as D (5 bases). Trimming took off 6 bases at V and 0 bases at J, with 17 bases between the two ends. This CDR3 contains 16 residues.

The rearrangement links TRBV28 to TRBJ2-7; D could derive from TRBD1 or TRBD2 (5 bases each). The V gene's germline CDR1 is MDHEN and CDR2 SYDVKM. The CDR3 loop spans 16 amino acids. V shed 7 bases and J shed 4 bases, with 23 bases lying between them. In DNA form, the CDR3 reads TGTGCCAGCAAAGGGACCCCCACCGTCGATTCATACGAGCAGTACTTC. Protein product: CASKGTPTVDSYEQYF.

This clonotype turned up a few times. The chain links TRBV12-3 or TRBV12-4 to TRBJ1-5, with D possibly TRBD1 on 6 matching bases. This CDR3 spans 15 amino acids. V shed 6 bases and J shed 6 bases, with 18 bases lying between them. CDR3 region: CASSPVAGGLQPQHF. The CDR3, as DNA: TGTGCCAGCAGCCCCGTAGCTGGGGGGCTTCAGCCCCAGCATTTT.

V and J are TRBV9 and TRBJ2-3; TRBD1 matches at 9 bases. This CDR3 is built from 15 residues. Germline lookup yields CDR1 SGDLS and CDR2 YYNGEE. The V segment lost 3 bases and the J segment 3 bases; nucleotides outside the gene matches: 5. As DNA, the CDR3 is TGTGCCAGCAGCGCGACAGGGGGAACGACAGATACGCAGTATTTT. It codes for CASSATGGTTDTQYF.

This clonotype was seen once. The junction and the germline gene differ at one end; a read error may be behind it. V and J are TRBV4-1 and TRBJ1-5; a possible D gene is TRBD1 (5 bases). Germline values: CDR1 MGHRA, CDR2 YSYEKL. This CDR3 region has 15 residues. In nucleotides, the CDR3 is TGCGCCAGCAGCCAAGTCGACAGTAGCAATCAGCCCCGGCATTTT. Amino acids: CASSQVDSSNQPRHF.

This clonotype was found a few times. V and J are TRBV6-6 and TRBJ1-5; D gene ambiguous. Germline CDR1 and CDR2: MNHNY and SVGAGI (reference sequence). V lost 0 bases and J lost 7, with 7 bases in between. The CDR3 extends over 13 amino acids. CDR3 nucleotides: TGTGCCAGCAGTTACTCGACTTGGCAGCCCCAGCATTTT. Its protein product is CASSYSTWQPQHF.

The V call is TRBV11-2, the J call TRBJ2-1; TRBD2 aligns across 8 bases. In germline, CDR1 is SGHAT, CDR2 FQNNGV. J lost 3 bases, V lost 3 bases, and 7 bases had no gene match. The CDR3 runs to 16 residues. The CDR3 DNA follows: TGTGCCAGCAGCTTCGCCGGCGGGGGGTTCTACAATGAGCAGTTCTTC. Translating gives CASSFAGGGFYNEQFF.

J is TRBJ2-5 and V is TRBV7-9, with 8 bases fitting TRBD2. The V gene end was trimmed by 3 bases and the J gene end by 11 bases; junction bases not matched to a gene: 11. Germline assignment: CDR1 SEHNR and CDR2 FQNEAQ (reference sequence). The CDR3 extends over 14 amino acids. The CDR3 DNA follows: TGTGCCAGCAGCTTCGGGACTAGTGACGATGAGCAGTACTTC. This codes for CASSFGTSDDEQYF.

This clonotype has at least ten counts. The genes are TRBV5-1 and TRBJ2-5; D ambiguous. CDR1 and CDR2 (germline): SGHRS, YFSETQ. This CDR3 region has 13 residues. The V and J ends lost 1 base and 3 bases respectively, with 7 bases between them. CDR3 bases: TGCGCCAGCAGCTTGAGTCCCAAAGAGACCCAGTACTTC. It translates to CASSLSPKETQYF.

This chain links TRBV7-2 with TRBJ1-3; D is ambiguous. Per germline, CDR1 SGHTA and CDR2 FQGNSA. The V and J ends lost 1 base and 9 bases respectively, with 4 bases between them. The CDR3 sequence is 11 residues long. CDR3 nucleotide sequence: TGTGCCAGCAGCTTAGATAGCACCATATATTTT. It codes for CASSLDSTIYF.

The table lists this clonotype with a few counts. The CDR3 DNA sequence: TGTGCCAGCAGTCTGGACAGGGGGAGTGGAAACACCATATATTTT. This encodes CASSLDRGSGNTIYF. V usage is TRBV12-3 or TRBV12-4 and J usage is TRBJ1-3; 10 bases align to TRBD1. Trimming removed 5 bases from V and 3 bases from J; junction bases left unmatched: 4. The CDR3 length is 15 residues.

This clonotype was counted only a few times. This chain uses TRBV11-1 with TRBJ2-7; possibly TRBD1 for D (5 bases). The V gene lost 4 bases and the J gene lost 1 base, with 8 bases spanning the gap. Germline V gene data show CDR1 as SGHAT and CDR2 as FQDESV (reference sequence). CDR3 length: 13 amino acids. The chain's CDR3 is CASSSRESYEQYF. The CDR3 region has the DNA TGTGCCAGCAGCTCCAGGGAATCCTACGAGCAGTACTTC.

This clonotype was seen more than once but under ten times. The rearrangement uses TRBV20-1 and TRBJ1-5; TRBD1 matches 8 bases. The J segment lost 4 bases and the V segment lost 5 bases, leaving 4 bases of the junction unmatched. CDR3 length: 13 amino acids. The germline gives CDR1 DFQATT, CDR2 SNEGSKA (reference sequence). CDR3 in amino acids: CSAWDRPNQPQHF. Here the CDR3 DNA reads TGCAGTGCTTGGGACAGGCCGAATCAGCCCCAGCATTTT.

CDR3 residues: CSVDVRGANTGELFF. Written as DNA, the CDR3 is TGCAGCGTTGATGTCAGGGGGGCGAACACCGGGGAGCTGTTTTTT. The V call is TRBV29-1, the J call TRBJ2-2; a weak D match, TRBD1 (7 bases). The V and J ends lost 3 bases and 0 bases respectively, with 11 bases between them. The CDR3 has 15 residues. Germline V lookup: CDR1 SQVTM, CDR2 ANQGSEA.

This clonotype was observed a few times. The chain recombines TRBV5-5 with TRBJ1-1; D is undetermined. This CDR3 is 17 amino acids long. Trimming stripped 2 bases from V and 5 bases from J, with 22 bases between. Per the germline V gene, CDR1 is SGHKS and CDR2 is YYEKEE (reference sequence). The DNA of the CDR3 is TGTGCCAGCAGCTTTCATCCTAGGTCCCGCGGAGGGACTGAAGCTTTCTTT. Its protein product is CASSFHPRSRGGTEAFF.

This clonotype was recorded a few times. The chain employs TRBV20-1 and TRBJ1-2, with a tentative D call TRBD1 (5 bases). Looked up from germline, CDR1 is DFQATT and CDR2 is SNEGSKA (reference sequence). V was trimmed by 3 bases and J by 4 bases, leaving 12 bases between them. This CDR3 has 13 residues. The CDR3 DNA sequence: TGCAGTGCTAGTTCGCGACAGACCTATGGCTACACCTTC. Translating gives CSASSRQTYGYTF.

This clonotype was observed at least ten times. The chain has TRBV12-3 or TRBV12-4 and TRBJ2-1; no reliable D call. The CDR3 is 12 residues long. Trimming pared 5 bases from V and 10 bases from J, leaving 12 bases between. The CDR3 loop reads CASSMIGSEQFF. CDR3 bases: TGTGCCAGCAGTATGATAGGCAGCGAGCAGTTCTTC.

The gene calls are TRBV2 and TRBJ2-7, with TRBD2 identical over 7 bases. The DNA end is a closer match to TRBJ2-5, so the J assignment may be wrong. The CDR3 spans 14 residues. From germline, CDR1 is SNHLY and CDR2 FYNNEI. The CDR3, as DNA: TGTGCCAGCAGTGAAGCCTGGGAGGGGGAGACCCAGTACTTC. Its translation: CASSEAWEGETQYF.

A note on this clonotype: A much larger clone lies one base from this, so it may be a read error. The V gene is TRBV14, the J gene TRBJ1-2; 7 positions match TRBD1. This CDR3 spans 13 amino acids. The germline CDR1 and CDR2 sequences are SGHDN and FVKESK. The CDR3 nucleotides are TGTGCCAGCAGCCCGGGACAGTTATATGGCTTCACCTTC. Translated: CASSPGQLYGFTF. Complete variable domain (other parts from reference TRBV14 and TRBJ1-2): EAGVTQFPSHSVIEKGQTVTLRCDPISGHDNLYWYRRVMGKEIKFLLHFVKESKQDESGMPNNRFLAERTGGTYSTLKVQPAELEDSGVYFCASSPGQLYGFTFGSGTRLTVV.

This clonotype showed up just once. The chain recombines TRBV12-3 or TRBV12-4 with TRBJ2-3; 8 bases match TRBD2. Trimming at V came to 5 bases and at J to 0 bases, leaving 7 bases not matched to a gene. The CDR3 contains 16 residues. The CDR3 is CASSPSSGSSTDTQYF. CDR3 bases: TGTGCCAGCAGTCCATCTAGCGGGTCTAGCACAGATACGCAGTATTTT.